The 8 T cell receptor beta chains reported below all come from one sample, sequenced in a study of blood T cell repertoires in COVID-19. Some clones are missing from TCRdb's copy, which holds only in-frame ones; the method was immunoSEQ multiplex PCR. The table lists 90,000 or so clones, about 71% of them singletons, with around 23% in the top ten. Sequences were obtained from peripheral blood. The source is a woman between 55 and 75 years old in a cohort sampled during active or convalescent COVID-19.

This clone was seen at least ten times. The CDR3 loop reads CASSSQWTGRYEQYF. DNA of the CDR3: TGTGCCAGCAGTTCGCAATGGACAGGGCGCTACGAGCAGTACTTC. The V and J genes are TRBV6-2 or TRBV6-3 and TRBJ2-7, with 8 bases that match TRBD1. Germline trimming cut 4 bases from V and 3 bases from J; bases unmatched to any gene: 8. Germline V gene sequence: CDR1 MNHEY, CDR2 SVGEGT. The CDR3 has 15 residues.

The V gene is TRBV14, the J gene TRBJ1-6; 7 bases line up with TRBD1. Germline V gene sequence: CDR1 SGHDN, CDR2 FVKESK. Unmatched junction bases numbered 12, after V lost 4 bases and J lost 12 bases. This CDR3 is 15 amino acids long. DNA for the CDR3: TGTGCCAGCAGCCGCCCGTCACAGGGGCAGGTACCCCTCCACTTT. Its protein product is CASSRPSQGQVPLHF.

This chain uses TRBV11-2 with TRBJ2-7; 12 bases fit TRBD2. V shed 5 bases and J 4 bases; nucleotides not matched to a gene: 12. Germline V gene sequence: CDR1 SGHAT, CDR2 FQNNGV. The CDR3 length is 17 residues. CDR3 sequence (DNA): TGTGCCAGCAGCCCGCCAAGGTCTAGCGGGGGGGCGTACGAGCAGTACTTC. Translated, it gives CASSPPRSSGGAYEQYF.

The chain couples TRBV7-2 to TRBJ1-4, with D possibly TRBD1 on 5 matching bases. Germline V gives CDR1 SGHTA, CDR2 FQGNSA. V was cut by 5 bases and J by 0 bases, with 10 bases left in between. The CDR3 has 15 amino acids. CDR3: CASSVGGSTNEKLFF. For the CDR3, the DNA is TGTGCCAGCAGCGTGGGGGGGTCAACTAATGAAAAACTGTTTTTT.

The chain recombines TRBV7-2 with TRBJ2-1; 7 bases match TRBD2. The CDR3 is 15 amino acids. Germline CDR1 reads SGHTA; CDR2 reads FQGNSA. J gave up 4 bases and V 6 bases, and 9 bases lay outside the gene matches. The DNA of the CDR3 is TGTGCCAGCAGTCGTGCGGGGGACCCATACAATGAGCAGTTCTTC. It specifies CASSRAGDPYNEQFF.

The J gene is TRBJ1-3, the V gene TRBV19, with 8 bases matching TRBD1. J was trimmed by 0 bases and V by 6 bases; bases with no gene match: 13. Germline V CDR1 and CDR2: LNHDA, SQIVND (reference sequence). CDR3 length: 18 amino acids. This CDR3 is CASSPSGTGRLSGNTIYF. The CDR3 DNA follows: TGTGCCAGTAGCCCGAGTGGGACAGGCCGACTCTCTGGAAACACCATATATTTT.

This clone was counted between two and nine times. The rearrangement uses TRBV27 and TRBJ2-5, with D possibly being TRBD2 (5 bases). CDR1 is MNHEY, CDR2 SMNVEV, per germline (reference sequence). Trimming left V 4 bases short and J 5 bases short, with 11 bases between. CDR3 size: 13 residues. CDR3 in DNA: TGTGCCAGCAGTTGGGGTTGGAGGGAGACCCAGTACTTC. Translated: CASSWGWRETQYF.

The CDR3 DNA follows: TGTGCCAGCTCACCAACAGGGCGGGATACGCAGTATTTT. Its protein is CASSPTGRDTQYF. The V gene is TRBV18, the J gene TRBJ2-3, with a possible D match to TRBD1 (6 bases). Germline values: CDR1 KGHSH, CDR2 LQKENI. This CDR3 region has 13 residues. The V and J ends lost 2 bases and 6 bases respectively, with 9 bases between them.